This is a list of T cell receptor beta chains from one sample in a study of molecular identifiers for immune sequencing clone quantification. MiXCR, applied by TCRdb to the PCR reads, yields one record per CDR3 protein. In the table there are some 680,000 distinct CDR3 sequences, over 25% of which are singletons. The sequencing input was naive CD8+ T cells from blood, with Jurkat cell RNA spiked in. The receptors were gathered from a human donor in good health. Some libraries in this study had Jurkat cell RNA spiked in. Each CDR3 is given with its conserved first and last residue. Fields, in order: J gene, D gene, V gene, clone size, CDR3 DNA, CDR3 protein. A D gene is named only where the DNA matches it firmly. Size is omitted from some rows. Given values are once, few, many or a class for expanded clones.

TRBJ2-1 | TRBD1 | TRBV5-1 | . | TGCGCCAGCAGCTGGACAGGAGCTAGCTCCTACAATGAGCAGTTCTTC | CASSWTGASSYNEQFF
TRBJ2-7 | . | TRBV4-1 | few | TGCGCCAGCAGCCAAGATGGGCGGAGCAACTACGAGCAGTACTTC | CASSQDGRSNYEQYF
TRBJ2-7 | . | TRBV6-5 | many | TGTGCCAGCAGTTACTCGATACGGCCAAGCTCCTACGAGCAGTACTTC | CASSYSIRPSSYEQYF
TRBJ2-1 | . | TRBV27 | . | TGTGCCAGCAGTTTCCGGACCTCCTACAATGAGCAGTTCTTC | CASSFRTSYNEQFF
TRBJ2-5 | . | TRBV6-2/TRBV6-3 | many | TGTGCCAGCAGTTACCGGACTACCCTAGAGACCCAGTACTTC | CASSYRTTLETQYF
TRBJ2-3 | TRBD2 | TRBV19 | . | TGTGCCAGTAGTATCGGTAGCGGGAGCACAGATACGCAGTATTTT | CASSIGSGSTDTQYF
TRBJ1-5 | . | TRBV6-2/TRBV6-3 | many | TGTGCCAGCAGTTACACCGAGATAGGGAATCAGCCCCAGCATTTT | CASSYTEIGNQPQHF
TRBJ2-2 | . | TRBV20-1 | . | TGCAGTGCTAGAGATCAACACACCCCGAACACCGGGGAGCTGTTTTTT | CSARDQHTPNTGELFF
TRBJ2-5 | TRBD2 | TRBV7-6 | many | TGTGCCAGCAGCTTAGTACTAGCGGGCCCCCAAGAGACCCAGTACTTC | CASSLVLAGPQETQYF
TRBJ2-3 | . | TRBV7-9 | . | TGTGCCAGCAGCTTACCCGAAAGGTGGCACACAGATACGCAGTATTTT | CASSLPERWHTDTQYF
TRBJ2-7 | TRBD1 | TRBV7-9 | few | TGTGCCAGCAGCTCCGGACAGGGGGAGAAGAACGAGCAGTACTTC | CASSSGQGEKNEQYF
TRBJ2-2 | . | TRBV7-9 | . | TGTGCCAGCAGCTTAACCACCAACCCCGGGGAGCTGTTTTTT | CASSLTTNPGELFF
TRBJ2-2 | . | TRBV30 | . | TGTGCCTGGAGTGTAATGGGGATCGGGGAGCCGTTTTTT | CAWSVMGIGEPFF
TRBJ2-5 | TRBD2 | TRBV19 | . | TGTGCCAGTAGCCCCCAGGGAGGGATGGAGACCCAGTACTTC | CASSPQGGMETQYF
TRBJ2-7 | TRBD2 | TRBV7-6 | few | TGTGCCAGCAGCCCAATCGGACTAGGCAATCCCTACGAGCAGTACTTC | CASSPIGLGNPYEQYF
TRBJ2-7 | . | TRBV6-2/TRBV6-3 | few | TGTGCCAGCACCCAAGGAGAGTCCTACGAGCAGTACTTC | CASTQGESYEQYF
TRBJ1-2 | . | TRBV10-3 | few | TGTGCCATCAGTGAGACGGCAGAGCAACAACGCTATGGCTACACCTTC | CAISETAEQQRYGYTF
TRBJ2-7 | TRBD2 | TRBV4-1 | . | TGCGCCAGCAGCCAAGTAAGCGGGGGTCATACTCTCTACGAGCAGTACTTC | CASSQVSGGHTLYEQYF
TRBJ2-5 | TRBD1 | TRBV7-9 | few | TGTGCCAGCAGCGCCTATACCGGGACAGGGGAATCAGAGACCCAGTACTTC | CASSAYTGTGESETQYF
TRBJ2-7 | . | TRBV9 | few | TGTGCCAGCAGCCCTTTAGGAGACTCCTACGAGCAGTACTTC | CASSPLGDSYEQYF
TRBJ2-7 | . | TRBV5-5 | . | TGTGCCAGCAGCGGCACGAGGGGATTGGAGTACGAGCAGTACTTC | CASSGTRGLEYEQYF
TRBJ1-5 | . | TRBV6-2/TRBV6-3 | many | TGTGCCAGCAGGTCCCTTTTTCAGCCCCAGCATTTT | CASRSLFQPQHF
TRBJ2-2 | . | TRBV4-3 | few | TGCGCCAGCAGGGAAACTCACACGTCCATCACCGGGGAGCTGTTTTTT | CASRETHTSITGELFF
TRBJ2-7 | . | TRBV28 | . | TGTGCCAGCCTAAGCTGGGAGGGGGCTGTCGAGCAGTACTTC | CASLSWEGAVEQYF
TRBJ2-1 | TRBD2 | TRBV6-2/TRBV6-3 | . | TGTGCCAGCAGTTACGGAGGGGAGGGCAATGAGCAGTTCTTC | CASSYGGEGNEQFF
TRBJ1-1 | . | TRBV21-1 | . | . | CASSKVGVGQGIKMNTEAFF
TRBJ1-1 | . | TRBV11-2 | . | TGTGCCAGCAGCTTAGATCGAAACATTAGGGCCTCTGAAGCTTTCTTT | CASSLDRNIRASEAFF
TRBJ2-7 | . | TRBV2 | . | TGTGCCAGCAGTGAGGCCAGGGTTCGCTACGAGCAGTACTTC | CASSEARVRYEQYF
TRBJ1-5 | . | TRBV7-9 | many | TGTGCCAGCAGCGGGGCCTATAGCAATCAGCCCCAGCATTTT | CASSGAYSNQPQHF
TRBJ1-5 | TRBD1 | TRBV27 | . | TGTGCCAGCAGTTTCGCAGGGGGTATTAATCAGCCCCAGCATTTT | CASSFAGGINQPQHF
TRBJ2-7 | . | TRBV24-1 | . | TGTGCCACCAGTGATTCGGTCCAGGGAAGTCGATCCTACGAGCAGTACTTC | CATSDSVQGSRSYEQYF
TRBJ1-1 | . | TRBV19 | few | TGTGCCAGTAGGATAGGGGGGATGTCGAACACTGAAGCTTTCTTT | CASRIGGMSNTEAFF
TRBJ2-3 | . | TRBV4-3 | few | TGCGCCAGCAGCCACGCAGAAGGGACAGATACGCAGTATTTT | CASSHAEGTDTQYF
TRBJ2-7 | . | TRBV3-1 | . | TGTGCCAGCAGCCAATGGGAGGATCATTTCGAGCAGTACTTC | CASSQWEDHFEQYF
TRBJ2-5 | . | TRBV19 | . | TGTGCCAGTAGCCCTCTAGGACAGCAAGAGACCCAGTACTTC | CASSPLGQQETQYF
TRBJ1-4 | . | TRBV9 | few | TGTGCCAGCAGCGTGGCAGGGGCGGAAGAAAAACTGTTTTTT | CASSVAGAEEKLFF
TRBJ2-5 | TRBD1 | TRBV28 | . | TGTGCCAGCAGTTTCTCCCAGGGGGTCCAGTACTTC | CASSFSQGVQYF
TRBJ2-3 | . | TRBV20-1 | few | TGCAGTGCTAGGACGAGGGGCACAGATACGCAGTATTTT | CSARTRGTDTQYF